This entry concerns a single TCR beta chain. Its antigen is currently unknown. The CDR3 sequence is 17 residues long. Germline V gives CDR1 SGDLS, CDR2 YYNGEE. V trimming: 0 bases; J trimming: 0 bases; junction bases outside the gene matches: 6. The source of the sample is a study of cytomegalovirus exposure and HLA in healthy donors. Study-wide findings and caveats: Among the sequence variants, a highly shared cluster was likely an artifact of sequencing.

Use of 60 Vbeta and 13 Jbeta primers characterized the PCR. The repertoire was sequenced with immunoSEQ multiplex PCR; TCRdb's copy has only in-frame clones and lacks some. This listing includes under 95,000 clones. The sequence was collected from a man aged 18 to 35 in good health and CMV-seropositive. Sequenced: PBMCs. V gene TRBV9 combines with J gene TRBJ1-1; 9 bases line up with TRBD1. In DNA, the CDR3 is TGTGCCAGCAGCGTAGGATCCGGGACAGGGTTGAACACTGAAGCTTTCTTT. It specifies CASSVGSGTGLNTEAFF.